The following is a T cell receptor beta chain sequence with its context. The antigen remains unidentified. These data belong to a study of cytomegalovirus exposure and HLA in healthy donors. Findings and caveats of the study: Reported results showed that the classifier diagnosed cytomegalovirus status with high specificity and sensitivity.

The CDR3 spans 22 residues. With V trimmed by 1 base and J by 1 base, 20 bases remained unmatched. The PCR employed 60 Vbeta primers together with 13 Jbeta primers. The repertoire was sequenced with immunoSEQ multiplex PCR; TCRdb's copy has only in-frame clones and lacks some. Recorded here are 50,000 or so clones; the top ten clones represent approximately 7%. The chain is built from TRBV23-1 and TRBJ2-1, with TRBD1 matching over 9 bases. TRBV23-1 is identified as an open reading frame with a role that is uncertain. The TCR comes from a woman between 40 and 50 years old in good health and CMV-seronegative. Input material: PBMCs. In DNA, the CDR3 is TGCGCCAGCAGTCAATTTAAATTGGGCGGGACAGGGCCCCGACGTTCCTACAATGAGCAGTTCTTC. Translating it yields CASSQFKLGGTGPRRSYNEQFF.